This TCR beta chain stems from a study of identical twins. Study-wide points: Within cord blood, abundant beta clonotypes carried fewer insertions, but memory repertoires showed no such trend. Because invariant MAIT and iNKT cells could be present, zero-insertion analyses could be partly confounded.

TCRdb ran MiXCR on the 5' RACE reads and lists one entry per CDR3 protein. Counted here are around 690,000 distinct CDR3 sequences, approximately 22% occurring once; the ten biggest clones make up roughly 4%. In regard to this clonotype: What it binds is not known.

The data also belong to a second study, concerning T cells expressing NK-cell markers.

The receptor was isolated from a woman under 30 in good health. Source material: PBMCs.

This chain's CDR3 is CSARARDRVGEQYF. The CDR3 coding sequence is TGCAGTGCTAGAGCCCGGGACAGGGTCGGCGAGCAGTACTTC. This chain uses TRBV20-1 with TRBJ2-7, with 9 nucleotides matching TRBD1. Per germline, CDR1 DFQATT and CDR2 SNEGSKA (reference sequence). V shed 1 base, J shed 6 bases, and the junction held 7 bases outside the gene matches. This CDR3 is 14 amino acids long.